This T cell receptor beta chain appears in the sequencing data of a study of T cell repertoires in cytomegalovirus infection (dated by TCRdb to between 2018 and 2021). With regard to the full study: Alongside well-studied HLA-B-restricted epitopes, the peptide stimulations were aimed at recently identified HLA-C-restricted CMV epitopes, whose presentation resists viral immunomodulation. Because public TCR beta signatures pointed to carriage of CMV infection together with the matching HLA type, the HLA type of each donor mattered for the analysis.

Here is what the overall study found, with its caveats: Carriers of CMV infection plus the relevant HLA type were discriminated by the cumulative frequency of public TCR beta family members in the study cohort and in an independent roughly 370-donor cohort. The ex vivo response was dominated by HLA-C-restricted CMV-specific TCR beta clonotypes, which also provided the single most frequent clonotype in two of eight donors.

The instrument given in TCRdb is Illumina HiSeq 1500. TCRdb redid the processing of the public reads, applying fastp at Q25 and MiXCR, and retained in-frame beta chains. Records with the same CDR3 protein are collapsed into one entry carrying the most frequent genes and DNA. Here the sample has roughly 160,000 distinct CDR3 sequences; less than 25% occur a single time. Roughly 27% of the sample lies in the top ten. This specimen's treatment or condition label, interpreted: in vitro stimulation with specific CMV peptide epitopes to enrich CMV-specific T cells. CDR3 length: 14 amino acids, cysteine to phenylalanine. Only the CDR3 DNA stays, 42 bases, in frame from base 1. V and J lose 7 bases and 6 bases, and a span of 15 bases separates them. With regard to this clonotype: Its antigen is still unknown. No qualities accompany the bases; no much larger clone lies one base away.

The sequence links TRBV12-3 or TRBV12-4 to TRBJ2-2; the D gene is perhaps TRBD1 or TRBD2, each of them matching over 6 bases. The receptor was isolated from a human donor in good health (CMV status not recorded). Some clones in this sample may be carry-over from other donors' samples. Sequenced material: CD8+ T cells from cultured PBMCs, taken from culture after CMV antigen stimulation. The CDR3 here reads CASTQGGIAGELFF. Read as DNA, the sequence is TGTGCCAGCACCCAAGGGGGGATTGCCGGGGAGCTGTTTTTT.